This entry concerns a single T cell receptor (beta chain). As yet, its antigen is unknown. This sample was taken from a study of response to subunit inactivated influenza vaccine. Via MiXCR, TCRdb re-called the RT-PCR reads, giving one row per CDR3 protein. This table has 500,000 to 600,000 distinct CDR3 sequences, around 15% appearing once. V was shortened by 11 bases and J by 2 bases, with 15 bases between the two germline ends. Germline V gene sequence: CDR1 WSHSY, CDR2 SAAADI. The CDR3 contains 14 residues. Whole-study results and caveats: A suggestion made by the authors is that each seasonal influenza vaccination recruits few new T cells.

Sequencing used PBMCs from blood, obtained 11 to 12 days after vaccination. The clonotype was recovered from a man aged 50 to 59 who received an inactivated influenza vaccine. The rearrangement uses TRBV10-2 and TRBJ2-2; a possible D gene is TRBD1 (5 bases). CDR3 sequence: CAQWGLDNTGELFF. The CDR3 DNA reads TGCGCCCAATGGGGCTTAGACAACACCGGGGAGCTGTTTTTT.